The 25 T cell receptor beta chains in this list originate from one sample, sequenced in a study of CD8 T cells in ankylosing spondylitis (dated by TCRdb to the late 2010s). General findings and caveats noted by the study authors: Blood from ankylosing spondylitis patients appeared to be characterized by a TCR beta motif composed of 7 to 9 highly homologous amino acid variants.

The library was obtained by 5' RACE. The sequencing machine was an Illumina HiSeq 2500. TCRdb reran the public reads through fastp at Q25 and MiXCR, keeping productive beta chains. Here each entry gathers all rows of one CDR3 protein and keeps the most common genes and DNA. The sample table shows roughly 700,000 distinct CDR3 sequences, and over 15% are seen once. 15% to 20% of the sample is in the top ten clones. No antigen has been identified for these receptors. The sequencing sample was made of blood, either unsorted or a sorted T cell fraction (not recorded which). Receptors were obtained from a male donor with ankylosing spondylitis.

The CDR3 DNA reads TGTGCCAGCAGTCTTAGGACTAGCGGGGCCACAGATACGCAGTATTTT. Amino acid sequence: CASSLRTSGATDTQYF. The V and J genes are TRBV5-4 and TRBJ2-3; 12 nucleotides match TRBD2. The V gene's germline CDR1 is SGHNT and CDR2 YYREEE (reference sequence). The V segment lost 5 bases and the J segment 2 bases; nucleotides outside the gene matches: 6. This CDR3 has 16 residues.

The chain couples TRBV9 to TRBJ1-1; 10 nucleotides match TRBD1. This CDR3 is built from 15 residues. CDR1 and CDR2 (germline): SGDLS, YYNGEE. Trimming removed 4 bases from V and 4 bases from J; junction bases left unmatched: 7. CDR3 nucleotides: TGTGCCAGCAGCTTAGCGGACAGGGGGATCACTGAAGCTTTCTTT. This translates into CASSLADRGITEAFF.

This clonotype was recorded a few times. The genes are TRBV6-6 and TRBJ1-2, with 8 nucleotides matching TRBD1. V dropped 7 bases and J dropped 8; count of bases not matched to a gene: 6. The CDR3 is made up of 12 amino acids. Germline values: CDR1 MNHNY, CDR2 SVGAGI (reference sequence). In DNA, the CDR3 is TGTGCCAGCACCCCTGGACAGGGCGGCTACACCTTC. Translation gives CASTPGQGGYTF.

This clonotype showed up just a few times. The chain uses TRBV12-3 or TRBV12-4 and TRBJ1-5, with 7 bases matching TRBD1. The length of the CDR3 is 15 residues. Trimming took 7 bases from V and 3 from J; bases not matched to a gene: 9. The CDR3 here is CASKGGQTYNQPQHF. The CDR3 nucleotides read TGTGCCAGCAAGGGGGGACAGACCTACAATCAGCCCCAGCATTTT.

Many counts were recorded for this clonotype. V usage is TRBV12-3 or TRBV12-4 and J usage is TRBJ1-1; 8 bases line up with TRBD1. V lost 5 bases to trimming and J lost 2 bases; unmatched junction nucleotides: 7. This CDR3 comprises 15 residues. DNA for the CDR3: TGTGCCAGCAGTCCTCACAGGGGGGGAAACACTGAAGCTTTCTTT. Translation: CASSPHRGGNTEAFF.

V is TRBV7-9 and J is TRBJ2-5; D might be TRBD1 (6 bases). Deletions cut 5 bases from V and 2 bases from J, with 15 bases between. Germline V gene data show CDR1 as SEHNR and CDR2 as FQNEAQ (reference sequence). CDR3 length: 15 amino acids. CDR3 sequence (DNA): TGTGCCAGCAGCGGTCGGGACAAAACTCAAGAGACCCAGTACTTC. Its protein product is CASSGRDKTQETQYF.

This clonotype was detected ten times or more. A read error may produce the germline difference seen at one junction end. CDR3 amino acids: CASSPGQNTEAFF. The CDR3 nucleotides are TGCGCCAGCAGCCCCGGACAGAACACTGAAGCTTTCTTT. The chain has TRBV18 and TRBJ1-1; D might be TRBD1 (5 bases). The CDR3 covers 13 residues. In germline, CDR1 is KGHSH, CDR2 LQKENI.

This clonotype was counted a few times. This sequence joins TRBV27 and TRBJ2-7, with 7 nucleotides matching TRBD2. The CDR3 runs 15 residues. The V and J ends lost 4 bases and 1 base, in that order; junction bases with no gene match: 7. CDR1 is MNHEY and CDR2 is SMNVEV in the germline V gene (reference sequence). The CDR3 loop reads CASSSLTSSSYEQYF. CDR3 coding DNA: TGTGCCAGCAGTTCCCTGACTAGCAGTTCCTACGAGCAGTACTTC.

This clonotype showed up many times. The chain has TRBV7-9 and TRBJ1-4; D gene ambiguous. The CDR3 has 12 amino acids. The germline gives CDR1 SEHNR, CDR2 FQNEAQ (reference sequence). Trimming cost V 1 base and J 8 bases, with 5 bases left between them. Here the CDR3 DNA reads TGTGCCAGCAGCTTAGGGGCGGAAAAACTGTTTTTT. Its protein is CASSLGAEKLFF.

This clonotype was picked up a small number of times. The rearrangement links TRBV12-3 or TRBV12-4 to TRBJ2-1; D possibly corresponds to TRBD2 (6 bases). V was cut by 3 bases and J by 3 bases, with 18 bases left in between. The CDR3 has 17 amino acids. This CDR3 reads CASSFQVSAGFYNEQFF. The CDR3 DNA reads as TGTGCCAGCAGTTTTCAGGTCTCGGCGGGGTTCTACAATGAGCAGTTCTTC.

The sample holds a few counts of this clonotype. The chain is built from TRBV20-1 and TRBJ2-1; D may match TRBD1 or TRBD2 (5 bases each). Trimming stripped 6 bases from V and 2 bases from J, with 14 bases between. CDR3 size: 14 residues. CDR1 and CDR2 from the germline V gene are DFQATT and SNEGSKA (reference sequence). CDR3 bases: TGCAGTGCCTCGGGGCCCCCGGCCTACAATGAGCAGTTCTTC. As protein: CSASGPPAYNEQFF.

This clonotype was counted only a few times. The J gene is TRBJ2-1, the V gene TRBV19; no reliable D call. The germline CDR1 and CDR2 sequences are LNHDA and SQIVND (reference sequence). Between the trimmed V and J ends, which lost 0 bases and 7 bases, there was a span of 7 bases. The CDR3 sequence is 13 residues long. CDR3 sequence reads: CASSIDLENEQFF. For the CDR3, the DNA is TGTGCCAGTAGTATAGATTTGGAAAATGAGCAGTTCTTC.

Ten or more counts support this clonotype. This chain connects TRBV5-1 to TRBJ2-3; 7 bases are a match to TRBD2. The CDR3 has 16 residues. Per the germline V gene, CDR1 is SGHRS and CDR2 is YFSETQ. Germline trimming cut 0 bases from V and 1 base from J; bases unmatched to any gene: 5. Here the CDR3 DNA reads TGCGCCAGCAGCTTGGGCGGGAGAGGAGGCACAGATACGCAGTATTTT. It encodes CASSLGGRGGTDTQYF.

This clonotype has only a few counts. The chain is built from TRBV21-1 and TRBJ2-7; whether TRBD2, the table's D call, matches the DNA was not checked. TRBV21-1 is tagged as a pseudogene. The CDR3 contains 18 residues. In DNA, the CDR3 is TGTGCCAGCAGCAAGGGGGAGAACATCCGTTACTCCCCCTACGAGCAGTACTTC. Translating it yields CASSKGENIRYSPYEQYF.

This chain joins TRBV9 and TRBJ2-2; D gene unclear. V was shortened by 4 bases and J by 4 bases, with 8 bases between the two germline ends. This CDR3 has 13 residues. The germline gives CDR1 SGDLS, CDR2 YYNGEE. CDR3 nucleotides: TGTGCCAGCAGCTGGTCCGGCACCGGGGAGCTGTTTTTT. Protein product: CASSWSGTGELFF.

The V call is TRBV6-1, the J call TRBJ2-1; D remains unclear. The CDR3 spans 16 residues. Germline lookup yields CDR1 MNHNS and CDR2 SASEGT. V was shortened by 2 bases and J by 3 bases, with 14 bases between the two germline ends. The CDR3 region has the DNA TGTGCCAGCAGTGAAAGTTACCCTCTAGTCTACAATGAGCAGTTCTTC. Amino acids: CASSESYPLVYNEQFF.

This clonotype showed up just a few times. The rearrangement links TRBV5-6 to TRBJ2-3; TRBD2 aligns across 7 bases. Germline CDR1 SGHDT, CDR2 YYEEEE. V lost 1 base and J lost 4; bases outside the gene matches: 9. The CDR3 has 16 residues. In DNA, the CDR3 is TGTGCCAGCAGCTTGAGGATGAGCGGGAATTCAGATACGCAGTATTTT. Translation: CASSLRMSGNSDTQYF.

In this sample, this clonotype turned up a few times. CDR3 bases: TGCAGCGGGTCGGAGGAAAAACTGTTTTTT. Residues: CSGSEEKLFF. The chain couples TRBV29-1 to TRBJ1-4; no clear D. The germline CDR1 and CDR2 sequences are SQVTM and ANQGSEA. The CDR3 is 10 amino acids. V was shortened by 7 bases and J by 8 bases, with 8 bases between the two germline ends.

CDR3 region: CASSFGQGKLFF. CDR3 coding DNA: TGTGCCAGCAGTTTTGGACAGGGGAAACTGTTTTTT. The chain employs TRBV28 and TRBJ1-4; 9 bases map to TRBD1. The J segment lost 11 bases and the V segment lost 3 bases, leaving 1 base of the junction unmatched. CDR3 size: 12 residues. Germline assignment: CDR1 MDHEN and CDR2 SYDVKM.

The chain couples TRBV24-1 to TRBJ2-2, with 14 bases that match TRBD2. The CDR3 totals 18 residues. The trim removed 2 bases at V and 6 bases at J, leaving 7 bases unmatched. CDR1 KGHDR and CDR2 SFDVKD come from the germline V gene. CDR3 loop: CATSDSGLAGVWSGELFF. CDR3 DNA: TGTGCCACCAGTGATTCGGGACTAGCGGGAGTATGGTCCGGGGAGCTGTTTTTT.

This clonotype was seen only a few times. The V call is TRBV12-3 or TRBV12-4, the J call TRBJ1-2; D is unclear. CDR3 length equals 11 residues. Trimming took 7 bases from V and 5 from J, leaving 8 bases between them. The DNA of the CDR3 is TGTGCCAGCACCCCCCTGTATGGCTACACCTTC. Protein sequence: CASTPLYGYTF.

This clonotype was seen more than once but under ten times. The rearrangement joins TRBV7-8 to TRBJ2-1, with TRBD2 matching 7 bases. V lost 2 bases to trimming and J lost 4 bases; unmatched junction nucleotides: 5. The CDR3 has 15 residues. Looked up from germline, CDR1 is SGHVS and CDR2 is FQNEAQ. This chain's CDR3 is CASSLILADYNEQFF. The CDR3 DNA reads TGTGCCAGCAGCTTAATTCTAGCGGATTACAATGAGCAGTTCTTC.

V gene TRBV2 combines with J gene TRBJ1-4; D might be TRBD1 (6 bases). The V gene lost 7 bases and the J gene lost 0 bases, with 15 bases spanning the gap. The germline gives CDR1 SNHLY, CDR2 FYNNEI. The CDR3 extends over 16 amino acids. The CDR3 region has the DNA TGTGCCAGCACCCCTCAGGGGCCCGCAACTAATGAAAAACTGTTTTTT. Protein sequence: CASTPQGPATNEKLFF. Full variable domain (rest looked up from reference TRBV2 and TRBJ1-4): EPEVTQTPSHQVTQMGQEVILRCVPISNHLYFYWYRQILGQKVEFLVSFYNNEISEKSEIFDDQFSVERPDGSNFTLKIRSTKLEDSAMYFCASTPQGPATNEKLFFGSGTQLSVL.

The CDR3 bases are TGTGCCAGCTCACCGGGACAGGTCGAGACCCAGTACTTC. As protein: CASSPGQVETQYF. This chain connects TRBV18 to TRBJ2-5, with TRBD1 identical over 8 bases. The trim removed 3 bases at V and 5 bases at J, leaving 2 bases unmatched. Germline lookup yields CDR1 KGHSH and CDR2 LQKENI. The CDR3 runs to 13 residues. The entire variable domain, with the rest obtained from reference TRBV18 and TRBJ2-5, is as follows: NAGVMQNPRHLVRRRGQEARLRCSPMKGHSHVYWYRQLPEEGLKFMVYLQKENIIDESGMPKERFSAEFPKEGPSILRIQQVVRGDSAAYFCASSPGQVETQYFGPGTRLLVL.

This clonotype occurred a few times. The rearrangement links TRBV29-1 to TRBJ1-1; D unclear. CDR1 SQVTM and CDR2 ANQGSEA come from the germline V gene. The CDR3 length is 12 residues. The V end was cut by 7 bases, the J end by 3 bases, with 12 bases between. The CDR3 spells CSGNAGYTEAFF. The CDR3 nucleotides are TGCAGCGGGAATGCAGGCTACACTGAAGCTTTCTTT.